The source of this TCR beta chain is a study of T cell responses to AZD1222 COVID-19 vaccine. Only in-frame clones appear in the TCRdb table, and some are missing; sequencing was by immunoSEQ multiplex PCR. The sample contains around 150,000 clones, roughly 90% of which appear only once. The trim removed 6 bases at V and 4 bases at J, leaving 7 bases unmatched. CDR3 length equals 14 residues. Germline lookup yields CDR1 MDHEN and CDR2 SYDVKM. The sequencing here drew on peripheral blood, taken on day 0 of AZD1222 vaccination. This chain connects TRBV28 to TRBJ2-7, with 9 bases lining up with TRBD1. The sequence was collected from an adult in good health. The CDR3 coding sequence is TGTGCCAGCAGCACTCGGGACAGGGAGTACGAGCAGTACTTC. As protein: CASSTRDREYEQYF.